This TCR beta chain was captured in a study of cytomegalovirus exposure and HLA in healthy donors. The PCR employed 60 Vbeta primers together with 13 Jbeta primers. The repertoire was sequenced with immunoSEQ multiplex PCR; TCRdb's copy has only in-frame clones and lacks some. Among around 100,000 clones, about 9.5% were seen once, and the ten largest hold approximately 6%. The table lists this clone with a few counts. Germline V gene lookup returns CDR1 SGHRS and CDR2 YFSETQ. V gave up 7 bases and J gave up 7 bases; unmatched junction bases: 11. The CDR3 has 14 amino acids. The chain joins TRBV5-1 to TRBJ2-1; 7 bases are shared with TRBD2. The clonotype was recovered from a man in his forties in good health and CMV-seropositive. Sequencing input: PBMCs. In DNA, the CDR3 is TGCGCCAGCGGGGAGGGAATAGGGTCTAATGAGCAGTTCTTC. It yields the protein CASGEGIGSNEQFF.